This T cell receptor (beta chain) came from a study of T cell responses to AZD1222 COVID-19 vaccine. General observations from the study: Compared with day 0, the breadth and depth of the Spike-specific TCR repertoire rose significantly after two doses of AZD1222.

This clone was seen only once. What it binds is unknown. The CDR3 sequence is 15 residues long. Looked up from germline, CDR1 is SEHNR and CDR2 is FQNEAQ (reference sequence). V was trimmed by 1 base and J by 4 bases, leaving 12 bases between them. Libraries were prepared by immunoSEQ multiplex PCR; TCRdb keeps only in-frame clonotypes and omits some of them. Seen here are 70,000 to 95,000 clones, 91% observed once, and the top ten hold about 29%. The sample consisted of peripheral blood, taken 28 days after the second AZD1222 dose. The sequence was collected from an adult who received the AZD1222 COVID-19 vaccine. The chain carries TRBV7-9 and TRBJ2-3; D is perhaps TRBD2 (5 bases). CDR3 DNA: TGTGCCAGCAGCTTAGAGACGGGAACGGCAGATACGCAGTATTTT. Translation gives CASSLETGTADTQYF.